The clone carrying this T cell receptor beta chain was observed a few times. The antigen is not known. This sample stems from a study of beta chain features in type 1 diabetes. The overall study: Patients looked much like healthy donors when it came to age, gender and cell yields.

This CDR3 has 15 amino acids. Losses at the gene ends were 9 bases for V and 2 bases for J; bases not matched to a gene: 10. The germline CDR1 and CDR2 sequences are LNHDA and SQIVND (reference sequence). General study results and limits: For patients, the naive, central memory and Treg TCRB repertoires appeared more alike than for healthy donors.

TCRB transcripts that were expressed got sequenced, as all of the isolated RNA had been reverse transcribed. The study sequenced naive, central memory and regulatory T cell samples to an average of about 3.8 million reads. This table comes from immunoSEQ multiplex PCR, and its TCRdb copy is limited to in-frame clones, with some not included. The sample contains hundreds of thousands of clones, 10% to 15% of which appear only once. This TCR derives from a man younger than 30 in good health. The genes are TRBV19 and TRBJ1-5; the match to TRBD1 covers 7 bases. Sequenced sample: naive CD4+ T cells from blood. The DNA of the CDR3 is TGTGCCAGCCAGGACAGGTACCGGGGCAATCAGCCCCAGCATTTT. Translating gives CASQDRYRGNQPQHF.